This T cell receptor (beta chain) comes out of a study of T cell responses to AZD1222 COVID-19 vaccine. Study-level findings and limits: Clonal diversity was possibly underestimated, and white British individuals and females predominated among donors. After the peak T cell response, and only then, were repertoires sampled. Two AZD1222 doses significantly raised spike-specific TCR breadth and depth over controls.

Generated by immunoSEQ multiplex PCR, the TCRdb table keeps only in-frame clones and is missing some. The sample includes 150,000 to 250,000 clones, 91% of them seen just once. To note about this clone: Its antigen is unknown.

V was clipped by 2 bases and J by 6 bases, with 10 bases between them. The CDR3 loop spans 13 amino acids. Germline V gene sequence: CDR1 MGHRA, CDR2 YSYEKL. The rearrangement uses TRBV4-1 and TRBJ1-2; D ambiguous. Sequenced material: peripheral blood, taken 28 days after the second AZD1222 dose. The sequence derives from an adult who received the AZD1222 COVID-19 vaccine. The CDR3 nucleotides read TGCGCCAGCAGCCAAACTAGAGAGGATGGCTACACCTTC. Translation: CASSQTREDGYTF.